A selection of T cell receptor beta chains follows, all from one sample in a study of T cells in Graves' hyperthyroidism and ophthalmopathy. Using its own MiXCR run on the multiplex PCR reads, TCRdb lists one record per CDR3 protein. The sample has roughly 280,000 distinct CDR3 sequences, about 15% seen once. The specimen was blood. These TCRs come from a woman in her fifties or sixties with Graves' ophthalmopathy. The CDR3 runs from the conserved cysteine through the conserved F or W. The order of the fields is V gene, J gene, clone size, D gene, CDR3 protein, CDR3 DNA. D genes are given only for firm matches. Not all rows give a size; the values are once, few, many and, for expanded clones, a class.

>TRBV24-1|TRBJ1-5|.|.
CATSETQRGKPQHF
TGTGCCACCAGTGAGACCCAAAGGGGGAAGCCCCAGCATTTT
>TRBV6-1|TRBJ1-5|many|.
CASNPPGINQPQHF
TGTGCCAGCAATCCCCCGGGGATCAATCAGCCCCAGCATTTT
>TRBV7-9|TRBJ1-6|many|.
CASSPQESPLHF
TGTGCCAGCAGCCCTCAGGAGTCACCCCTCCACTTT
>TRBV27|TRBJ2-1|few|TRBD1
CASSYPAGTGDEQFF
TGTGCCAGCAGTTACCCGGCGGGGACAGGGGATGAGCAGTTCTTC
>TRBV12-5|TRBJ2-1|.|.
CASGTDSNNEQFF
TGTGCTAGTGGTACCGACAGTAACAATGAGCAGTTCTTC
>TRBV2|TRBJ2-3|many|.
CASSEVGGYTDTQYF
TGTGCCAGCAGTGAAGTTGGGGGTTACACAGATACGCAGTATTTT
>TRBV4-3|TRBJ2-1|few|.
CASSRDLGGQIGNEQFF
TGCGCCAGCAGCCGAGATCTCGGGGGGCAAATTGGGAATGAGCAGTTCTTC
>TRBV7-8|TRBJ1-5|.|.
CASSLVPRAVNSNQPQHF
TGTGCCAGCAGCTTAGTTCCGAGGGCAGTCAATAGCAATCAGCCCCAGCATTTT
>TRBV25-1|TRBJ1-4|.|TRBD1
CASSAIWTGNEKLFF
TGTGCCAGCAGTGCCATATGGACAGGGAATGAAAAACTGTTTTTT
>TRBV27|TRBJ1-4|many|.
CASSLQVTNEKLFF
TGTGCCAGCAGCCTTCAAGTAACTAATGAAAAACTGTTTTTT
>TRBV3-1|TRBJ1-2|many|TRBD1
CASSGGQGSGYGYTF
TGTGCCAGCAGCGGAGGACAGGGGTCCGGCTATGGCTACACCTTC
>TRBV20-1|TRBJ2-5|many|TRBD2
CSARVVAGLGETQYF
TGCAGTGCTAGAGTGGTAGCGGGCCTGGGGGAGACCCAGTACTTC
>TRBV7-6|TRBJ1-4|many|TRBD1
CASSLWQGDEKLFF
TGTGCCAGCAGCTTATGGCAGGGGGATGAAAAACTGTTTTTT
>TRBV10-3|TRBJ2-7|few|TRBD1
CAISDPGQGGYEQYF
TGTGCCATCAGTGATCCCGGACAGGGGGGGTACGAGCAGTACTTC
>TRBV12-3/TRBV12-4|TRBJ2-3|many|.
CASTRLAQATPDTQYF
TGTGCCAGCACCAGACTCGCCCAGGCAACCCCAGATACGCAGTATTTT
>TRBV7-2|TRBJ1-1|many|.
CASSSVSMNTEAFF
TGTGCCAGCAGCTCCGTCAGCATGAACACTGAAGCTTTCTTT
>TRBV5-6|TRBJ1-2|few|.
CASSLSTGDGYTF
TGTGCCAGCAGCTTGTCGACAGGCGATGGCTACACCTTC
>TRBV7-2|TRBJ1-5|few|.
CASSHGAANQPQHF
TGTGCCAGCAGCCATGGGGCAGCTAATCAGCCCCAGCATTTT
>TRBV9|TRBJ2-4|.|.
CASSAVAQGAVQYF
TGTGCCAGCAGCGCCGTAGCACAGGGAGCAGTTCAGTACTTC
>TRBV6-1|TRBJ1-5|.|.
CASSVGGHQPQHF
TGTGCCAGCAGCGTTGGGGGGCATCAGCCCCAGCATTTT
>TRBV7-8|TRBJ2-7|.|TRBD1
CASSSQTGWITYEQYF
TGTGCCAGCAGCTCCCAGACAGGGTGGATCACCTACGAGCAGTACTTC
>TRBV24-1|TRBJ2-4|.|TRBD1
CATSEGQGRGNIQYF
TGTGCCACCAGTGAGGGACAGGGTCGAGGAAACATTCAGTACTTC
>TRBV5-1|TRBJ1-1|many|.
CASSLGEGNLYTEAFF
TGCGCCAGCAGCTTGGGTGAGGGAAACCTCTACACTGAAGCTTTCTTT